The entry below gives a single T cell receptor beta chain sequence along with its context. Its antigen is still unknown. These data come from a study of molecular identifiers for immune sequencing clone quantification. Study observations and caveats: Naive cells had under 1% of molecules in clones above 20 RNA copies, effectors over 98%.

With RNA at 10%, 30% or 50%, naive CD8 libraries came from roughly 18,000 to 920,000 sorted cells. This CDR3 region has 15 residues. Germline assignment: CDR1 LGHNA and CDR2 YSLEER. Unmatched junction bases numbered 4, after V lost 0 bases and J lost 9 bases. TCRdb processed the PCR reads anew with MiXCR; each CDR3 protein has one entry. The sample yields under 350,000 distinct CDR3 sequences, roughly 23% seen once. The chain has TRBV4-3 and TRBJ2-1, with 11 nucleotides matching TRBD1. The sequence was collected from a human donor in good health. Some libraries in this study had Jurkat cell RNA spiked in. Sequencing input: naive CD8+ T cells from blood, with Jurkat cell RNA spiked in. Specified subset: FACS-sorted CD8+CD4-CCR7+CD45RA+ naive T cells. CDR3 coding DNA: TGCGCCAGCAGCCAAGACTGGACAGGGGGCTTTGAGCAGTTCTTC. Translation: CASSQDWTGGFEQFF.